The 29 T cell receptor beta chains in this list originate from one sample, sequenced in a study of cytomegalovirus exposure and HLA in healthy donors (TCRdb year 2017). The receptor library was made with the immunoSEQ multiplex PCR assay. The multiplex PCR relied on a mix of 60 forward primers for TCR Vbeta segments and 13 reverse primers for TCR Jbeta segments. TCRdb took this table from immuneACCESS and kept in-frame rearrangements with V and J called. Such tables lack part of the clones; where checked against another copy, unresolved V genes explain under half of the gap, and the rest is unexplained. The sample data list under 250,000 clones, and around 77% of these were observed just once. Less than 3.5% of the sample lies in the top ten. Sequencing was carried out using PBMCs. These receptors were taken from a woman in her 30s in good health and CMV-seronegative.

This chain links TRBV7-9 with TRBJ1-2; possible D gene TRBD1, 5 bases. Germline V gene sequence: CDR1 SEHNR, CDR2 FQNEAQ (reference sequence). V shed 2 bases and J shed 5 bases, with 15 bases lying between them. This CDR3 contains 15 residues. CDR3 coding DNA: TGTGCCAGCAGCTTAAGTGAGGGGAGGGGATATGGCTACACCTTC. As protein: CASSLSEGRGYGYTF.

This chain joins TRBV2 and TRBJ2-1, with no clear D. The germline V and J ends were trimmed by 4 bases and 8 bases, with 9 bases remaining between them. In germline, CDR1 is SNHLY, CDR2 FYNNEI. The CDR3 contains 12 residues. The DNA for the CDR3 is TGTGCCAGCAGTGTTGCATCGGATGAGCAGTTCTTC. It translates to CASSVASDEQFF.

This clone was detected only a few times. The chain's CDR3 is CASSLTDGDGYTF. The CDR3 DNA sequence: TGTGCCAGCAGCTTAACGGATGGAGACGGCTACACCTTC. The chain recombines TRBV7-3 with TRBJ1-2; D gene unclear. V gave up 0 bases and J gave up 8 bases, with 10 bases separating them. CDR3 length: 13 residues. The germline gives CDR1 SGHTA, CDR2 FQGTGA.

The chain links TRBV7-9 to TRBJ1-2; D call uncertain. In germline, CDR1 is SEHNR, CDR2 FQNEAQ (reference sequence). Trimming removed 2 bases from V and 7 bases from J, with 17 bases in between. The CDR3 runs 15 residues. The CDR3: CASSLTEEGNGGYTF. CDR3 sequence (DNA): TGTGCCAGCAGCTTAACTGAGGAGGGTAACGGTGGCTACACCTTC.

The gene calls are TRBV4-2 and TRBJ1-2, with no clear D. Germline V gene data show CDR1 as LGHNA and CDR2 as YNFKEQ. There are 13 residues in the CDR3. Trimming removed 0 bases from V and 4 bases from J, with 6 bases in between. The CDR3 sequence: CASSQDGPYGYTF. The DNA for the CDR3 is TGTGCCAGCAGCCAAGATGGGCCCTATGGCTACACCTTC.

The chain is built from TRBV11-3 and TRBJ2-7; the match to TRBD1 covers 9 bases. Unmatched junction bases numbered 5, after V lost 5 bases and J lost 3 bases. The V gene's germline CDR1 is SGHNT and CDR2 YENEEA. The CDR3 spans 14 residues. CDR3 loop: CASSKRQGDYEQYF. Written as DNA, the CDR3 is TGTGCCAGCAGCAAGAGACAGGGGGACTACGAGCAGTACTTC.

The rearrangement joins TRBV7-2 to TRBJ1-5; D gene unclear. Germline loops: CDR1 SGHTA, CDR2 FQGNSA. V lost 5 bases and J lost 4, with 6 bases in between. This CDR3 contains 12 residues. The CDR3 nucleotides read TGTGCCAGCAGCCCCCGGAATCAGCCCCAGCATTTT. Protein: CASSPRNQPQHF.

V gene TRBV2 combines with J gene TRBJ2-3; 10 nucleotides match TRBD2. With 5 bases clipped from V and 2 bases from J, the junction kept 7 bases outside the gene matches. Germline V CDR1 and CDR2: SNHLY, FYNNEI. The CDR3 is 16 amino acids. CDR3 amino acids: CASSSWTSGFTDTQYF. CDR3 DNA: TGTGCCAGCAGTTCATGGACTAGCGGATTCACAGATACGCAGTATTTT.

The chain carries TRBV29-1 and TRBJ1-1; D possibly corresponds to TRBD1 (5 bases). Trimming shortened V by 5 bases and J by 5 bases, and 18 bases separated the two germline ends. The germline gives CDR1 SQVTM, CDR2 ANQGSEA. The CDR3 covers 14 residues. Here the CDR3 reads CSVLPGNRGTEAFF. In DNA, the CDR3 is TGCAGCGTTTTACCCGGTAATCGGGGGACTGAAGCTTTCTTT.

V gene TRBV7-2 combines with J gene TRBJ1-1; D might be TRBD1 (5 bases). V was cut by 5 bases and J by 2 bases, with 6 bases left in between. Germline V gives CDR1 SGHTA, CDR2 FQGNSA. The CDR3 is 12 amino acids. The CDR3 loop reads CASSRGNTEAFF. CDR3 coding DNA: TGTGCCAGCAGCAGGGGAAACACTGAAGCTTTCTTT.

The CDR3 is CASSLVLGRGGETQYF. CDR3 in DNA: TGTGCCAGCAGCTTAGTACTGGGGAGGGGCGGAGAGACCCAGTACTTC. J is TRBJ2-5 and V is TRBV11-3; 7 bases map to TRBD2. The trim removed 1 base at V and 4 bases at J, leaving 9 bases unmatched. Germline V gene lookup returns CDR1 SGHNT and CDR2 YENEEA. The CDR3 has 16 residues.

This clone was found once. The junction departs from the called germline gene at one end, perhaps through a read error. The chain combines TRBV5-1 with TRBJ1-2, with 7 positions matching TRBD1. This CDR3 has 16 residues. Germline CDR1 reads SGHRS; CDR2 reads YFSETQ. For the CDR3, the DNA is TGCGCCAGCAGCCAGGCAGGGGGGATCACCAACTATGGCTACCCCTTC. This sequence encodes CASSQAGGITNYGYPF. The whole variable domain, remainder taken from reference TRBV5-1 and TRBJ1-2, is KAGVTQTPRYLIKTRGQQVTLSCSPISGHRSVSWYQQTPGQGLQFLFEYFSETQRNKGNFPGRFSGRQFSNSRSEMNVSTLELGDSALYLCASSQAGGITNYGYPFGSGTRLTVV.

This chain links TRBV5-1 with TRBJ2-1; the D gene is possibly TRBD2 (5 bases). V was shortened by 3 bases and J by 9 bases, with 10 bases between the two germline ends. Germline V gene lookup returns CDR1 SGHRS and CDR2 YFSETQ. The CDR3 is 12 amino acids. The chain's CDR3 is CASSYSEAEQFF. The CDR3 region has the DNA TGCGCCAGCAGCTATAGCGAAGCTGAGCAGTTCTTC.

V is TRBV9 and J is TRBJ2-1; the D gene is possibly TRBD2 (6 bases). Trimming shortened V by 7 bases and J by 4 bases, and 12 bases separated the two germline ends. The CDR3 is made up of 13 amino acids. Germline CDR1 SGDLS, CDR2 YYNGEE. The CDR3 loop is CASGTGSYNEQFF. DNA of the CDR3: TGTGCCAGCGGGACTGGGTCGTACAATGAGCAGTTCTTC.

The CDR3 spells CASSPTGVPYEQYF. Written as DNA, the CDR3 is TGTGCCAGCTCTCCGACAGGGGTTCCCTACGAGCAGTACTTC. The J gene is TRBJ2-7, the V gene TRBV18, with TRBD1 matching 8 bases. From germline, CDR1 is KGHSH and CDR2 LQKENI. The CDR3 totals 14 residues. V was pared by 6 bases and J by 2 bases, with 6 bases of the junction left unmatched.

J is TRBJ2-1 and V is TRBV27, with D possibly being TRBD1 (5 bases). Germline-derived CDR1 and CDR2 are MNHEY and SMNVEV (reference sequence). The CDR3 runs to 17 residues. V was trimmed by 5 bases and J by 8 bases, leaving 25 bases between them. The CDR3 loop reads CASSHRGFYLLSDEQFF. CDR3 in DNA: TGTGCCAGCAGTCATAGGGGTTTTTACCTACTATCGGATGAGCAGTTCTTC.

The chain couples TRBV9 to TRBJ2-1; 7 bases map to TRBD2. The CDR3 loop spans 15 amino acids. The V gene end was trimmed by 4 bases and the J gene end by 2 bases; junction bases not matched to a gene: 6. Germline values: CDR1 SGDLS, CDR2 YYNGEE. CDR3 coding DNA: TGTGCCAGCAGCATCCTAGCGGTACCCTACAATGAGCAGTTCTTC. Protein: CASSILAVPYNEQFF.

The V call is TRBV10-3, the J call TRBJ2-3, with a weak D call TRBD1 (5 bases). This CDR3 has 14 amino acids. From germline, CDR1 is ENHRY and CDR2 SYGVKD. Between the trimmed V and J ends, which lost 5 bases and 1 base, there was a span of 10 bases. The CDR3 nucleotides read TGTGCCATCAGTCGACAGCACGGCACAGATACGCAGTATTTT. This gives the protein CAISRQHGTDTQYF.

This sequence joins TRBV7-3 and TRBJ2-2; D perhaps matches TRBD2 (5 bases). Germline V CDR1 and CDR2: SGHTA, FQGTGA. The CDR3 has 12 residues. V lost 5 bases and J lost 13, with 14 bases in between. The DNA of the CDR3 is TGTGCCAGCAGCCCACCTAGCCAGGTGCTGTTTTTT. It is translated as CASSPPSQVLFF.

The chain recombines TRBV19 with TRBJ2-1, with 10 bases matching TRBD2. The CDR3 loop spans 15 amino acids. The junction had 6 bases not matched to a gene; V was cut back by 3 bases and J by 7 bases. In germline, CDR1 is LNHDA, CDR2 SQIVND (reference sequence). The CDR3 sequence is CASSITSGGGNEQFF. DNA for the CDR3: TGTGCCAGTAGTATTACGAGCGGGGGGGGGAATGAGCAGTTCTTC.

Only a few counts were recorded for this clone. V and J are TRBV4-2 and TRBJ1-4; D not certain. The CDR3 has 18 residues. V was clipped by 0 bases and J by 0 bases, with 14 bases between them. The germline gives CDR1 LGHNA, CDR2 YNFKEQ. The CDR3 DNA follows: TGTGCCAGCAGCCAAGATCACCGAGGGCCTGCAACTAATGAAAAACTGTTTTTT. The encoded protein is CASSQDHRGPATNEKLFF.

The V and J genes are TRBV9 and TRBJ2-3; TRBD2 agrees at 8 bases. The CDR3 spans 16 residues. Germline trimming cut 0 bases from V and 4 bases from J; bases unmatched to any gene: 7. The germline V gene encodes CDR1 SGDLS and CDR2 YYNGEE. The CDR3 nucleotides are TGTGCCAGCAGCGTAGAGGTAGCGGGGACGTCAGATACGCAGTATTTT. It yields the protein CASSVEVAGTSDTQYF.

This clone appeared a single time. The chain has TRBV5-5 and TRBJ2-7, with TRBD1 matching over 7 bases. The CDR3 runs 14 residues. Germline V gene sequence: CDR1 SGHKS, CDR2 YYEKEE (reference sequence). V lost 1 base and J lost 5; bases outside the gene matches: 6. Written as DNA, the CDR3 is TGTGCCAGCAGCTTGAACAGGGGATTCGACGAGCAGTACTTC. Translating it yields CASSLNRGFDEQYF.

This chain connects TRBV28 to TRBJ1-2, with D uncertain. Trimming pared 2 bases from V and 3 bases from J, leaving 7 bases between. Germline CDR1 and CDR2: MDHEN and SYDVKM. The CDR3 runs 13 residues. The DNA for the CDR3 is TGTGCCAGCAGTTTACGCGGGGACTATGGCTACACCTTC. Translated, it gives CASSLRGDYGYTF.

The chain carries TRBV9 and TRBJ1-2, with D possibly TRBD1 on 5 matching bases. The CDR3 runs to 16 residues. The V gene lost 0 bases and the J gene lost 3 bases, with 15 bases spanning the gap. Germline lookup yields CDR1 SGDLS and CDR2 YYNGEE. The CDR3 DNA reads TGTGCCAGCAGCGTAGCGAACAGGAGACCAGACTATGGCTACACCTTC. This codes for CASSVANRRPDYGYTF.

With respect to this clone: Different DNA sequences within this sample yield the same CDR3. This sequence joins TRBV5-1 and TRBJ2-1; perhaps TRBD2 as D (5 bases). V was shortened by 0 bases and J by 3 bases, with 10 bases between the two germline ends. Germline CDR1 reads SGHRS; CDR2 reads YFSETQ. This CDR3 contains 15 residues. This CDR3 reads CASSLGLADYNEQFF. The CDR3 DNA sequence: TGCGCCAGCAGCTTGGGGCTAGCCGACTACAATGAGCAGTTCTTC.

The rearrangement links TRBV29-1 to TRBJ2-2; D may be TRBD2 (6 bases). Germline CDR1 reads SQVTM; CDR2 reads ANQGSEA. V gave up 6 bases and J gave up 4 bases, with 24 bases separating them. The CDR3 loop spans 17 amino acids. CDR3 region: CSVRAGVSFGLTGELFF. CDR3 sequence (DNA): TGCAGCGTCAGAGCGGGCGTTAGTTTTGGCCTCACCGGGGAGCTGTTTTTT.

The V and J genes are TRBV7-3 and TRBJ1-6; 9 bases line up with TRBD1. The germline gives CDR1 SGHTA, CDR2 FQGTGA. CDR3 length equals 14 residues. V lost 4 bases and J lost 11; bases outside the gene matches: 6. CDR3 sequence: CASSSTGGQTPLHF. For the CDR3, the DNA is TGTGCCAGCAGCTCGACAGGGGGACAGACACCCCTCCACTTT. The full variable domain, with the rest looked up from reference TRBV7-3 and TRBJ1-6, is GAGVSQTPSNKVTEKGKYVELRCDPISGHTALYWYRQSLGQGPEFLIYFQGTGAADDSGLPNDRFFAVRPEGSVSTLKIQRTERGDSAVYLCASSSTGGQTPLHFGNGTRLTVT.

Only one count was recorded for this clone. V and J are TRBV12-5 and TRBJ1-1; 8 bases are a match to TRBD1. Germline V gene lookup returns CDR1 LGHNT and CDR2 FRNRAP. Trimming removed 1 base from V and 1 base from J; junction bases left unmatched: 5. This CDR3 comprises 16 residues. CDR3 loop: CASGLDRGSGNTEAFF. As DNA, the CDR3 is TGTGCTAGTGGTTTGGACAGGGGGTCTGGGAACACTGAAGCTTTCTTT.